A few counts support the clone carrying this T cell receptor beta chain. The antigen remains unidentified. The ends were cut back, 0 bases at V and 1 base at J, with 11 bases in the middle. The CDR3 consists of 16 residues. CDR1 and CDR2 from the germline V gene are SGHKS and YYEKEE (reference sequence). The data originate from a study of CD8 T cells in ankylosing spondylitis. Study outcomes and limitations: Reportedly, matched ankylosing spondylitis synovial fluid was significantly enriched for disease-linked clones. In reactive arthritis synovial fluid and blood, some motif variants had been reported before. Relatively rare in peripheral blood, disease-linked clones were also CD8+.

Libraries for TCR beta were made by quantitative 5'-RACE with molecular barcodes. TCRdb re-derived calls from the 5' RACE reads in MiXCR, one entry per CDR3 protein. Of around 330,000 distinct CDR3 sequences in the sample, around a tenth are singletons; the top ten hold 9.1%. The receptor comes from a female donor with ankylosing spondylitis or in good health (not recorded which). Sequencing was performed on blood, either unsorted or a sorted T cell fraction (not recorded which). The rearrangement joins TRBV5-5 to TRBJ1-5; D not resolved. CDR3 region: CASSLAPHRSNQPQHF. DNA for the CDR3: TGTGCCAGCAGCTTGGCCCCCCATCGGAGCAATCAGCCCCAGCATTTT. The complete variable domain, with remaining parts taken from reference TRBV5-5 and TRBJ1-5, reads DAGVTQSPTHLIKTRGQQVTLRCSPISGHKSVSWYQQVLGQGPQFIFQYYEKEERGRGNFPDRFSARQFPNYSSELNVNALLLGDSALYLCASSLAPHRSNQPQHFGDGTRLSIL.